What follows are 6 T cell receptor beta chains derived from one specimen sequenced in a study of shared clonotypes between healthy human individuals. The protocol was immunoSEQ multiplex PCR, while the TCRdb copy is restricted to in-frame clones and leaves out a portion. The sample yields some 480,000 clones, roughly 78% seen once. Sample: PBMCs. These receptors all stem from a woman in her thirties or forties in good health. Some clones in this sample may be carry-over from other donors' samples.

V gene TRBV14 combines with J gene TRBJ2-7; 9 bases fit TRBD2. From germline, CDR1 is SGHDN and CDR2 FVKESK. J lost 4 bases, V lost 4 bases, and 11 bases had no gene match. The CDR3 covers 16 residues. The CDR3 nucleotides read TGTGCCAGCAGCCCCATATTAGCGGGAGACCCTTACGAGCAGTACTTC. This encodes CASSPILAGDPYEQYF.

This rearrangement joins TRBV5-4 to TRBJ2-2; D is uncertain. This CDR3 contains 12 residues. CDR1 is SGHNT and CDR2 is YYREEE in the germline V gene (reference sequence). The V gene lost 4 bases and the J gene lost 1 base, with 2 bases spanning the gap. The CDR3 reads CASSQNTGELFF. CDR3 DNA: TGTGCCAGCAGCCAGAACACCGGGGAGCTGTTTTTT.

V and J are TRBV6-1 and TRBJ2-7; D not certain. Germline V CDR1 and CDR2: MNHNS, SASEGT. The CDR3 spans 13 residues. The V and J ends lost 4 bases and 4 bases respectively, with 11 bases between them. CDR3 sequence: CASSVGRYYEQYF. As DNA, the CDR3 is TGTGCCAGCAGTGTCGGCAGGTATTACGAGCAGTACTTC.

This sequence joins TRBV10-2 and TRBJ2-7; 11 bases line up with TRBD2. V lost 6 bases, J lost 7 bases, and 14 bases stayed unmatched. Germline loops: CDR1 WSHSY, CDR2 SAAADI. The CDR3 has 16 amino acids. CDR3 sequence reads: CASSRSTGTSGAEQYF. The CDR3, as DNA: TGCGCCAGCAGCAGATCAACCGGGACTAGCGGCGCGGAGCAGTACTTC.

The chain employs TRBV6-6 and TRBJ1-1; 7 nucleotides line up with TRBD1. The CDR3 spans 15 residues. CDR1 MNHNY and CDR2 SVGAGI come from the germline V gene (reference sequence). The V and J ends lost 4 bases and 2 bases, in that order; junction bases with no gene match: 7. CDR3 bases: TGTGCCAGCAGTTTCCGGACAGGAGATAACACTGAAGCTTTCTTT. Residues: CASSFRTGDNTEAFF.

The CDR3 sequence is CASSLGPVYNEQFF. DNA for the CDR3: TGTGCCAGCAGTTTAGGTCCAGTCTACAATGAGCAGTTCTTC. The rearrangement links TRBV27 to TRBJ2-1; D is unresolved. The CDR3 loop spans 14 amino acids. The germline V and J ends were trimmed by 2 bases and 3 bases, with 8 bases remaining between them. Germline V gives CDR1 MNHEY, CDR2 SMNVEV (reference sequence).